What follows are 19 T cell receptor beta chains derived from one specimen sequenced in a study of control samples from healthy donors and cancer patients. This table comes from immunoSEQ multiplex PCR, and its TCRdb copy is limited to in-frame clones, with some not included. This repertoire shows 85,000 to 120,000 clones, 90% to 95% found once; its top ten account for 2% to 2.5%. Source material: blood. The origin of the receptors is a young woman in good health.

The chain joins TRBV11-3 to TRBJ2-1, with TRBD2 matching over 16 bases. Losses at the gene ends were 5 bases for V and 8 bases for J; bases not matched to a gene: 15. Germline V CDR1 and CDR2: SGHNT, YENEEA. The CDR3 totals 19 residues. CDR3 amino acids: CASSPRGGLAGGFIHEQFF. The CDR3 coding sequence is TGTGCCAGCAGCCCACGGGGGGGACTAGCGGGAGGGTTTATCCATGAGCAGTTCTTC.

The chain carries TRBV6-5 and TRBJ2-2, with TRBD1 matching over 7 bases. Germline V lookup: CDR1 MNHEY, CDR2 SVGAGI. This CDR3 spans 15 amino acids. Unmatched junction bases numbered 9, after V lost 6 bases and J lost 5 bases. The CDR3 DNA reads TGTGCCAGCAGCAGGAAGGGGGCGTTAACCGGGGAGCTGTTTTTT. This sequence encodes CASSRKGALTGELFF.

This clone was picked up one time. This rearrangement joins TRBV3-1 (or the pseudogene TRBV3-2) to TRBJ2-7; 9 bases agree with TRBD2. Germline V gives CDR1 LGHDT, CDR2 YNNKEL (reference sequence). Losses at the gene ends were 3 bases for V and 7 bases for J; bases not matched to a gene: 4. The CDR3 has 13 residues. CDR3 region: CASSQGGGAEQYF. CDR3 sequence (DNA): TGTGCCAGCAGCCAGGGCGGGGGGGCGGAGCAGTACTTC.

The chain couples TRBV9 to TRBJ2-1; D is perhaps TRBD1 (6 bases). In germline, CDR1 is SGDLS, CDR2 YYNGEE. V lost 4 bases and J 3 bases, leaving 11 bases between the germline ends. CDR3 length equals 14 residues. Written as DNA, the CDR3 is TGTGCCAGCAGCTCCCAGGACAGCTACAATGAGCAGTTCTTC. Its protein product is CASSSQDSYNEQFF. Drawing the rest from reference TRBV9 and TRBJ2-1, the complete variable domain is DSGVTQTPKHLITATGQRVTLRCSPRSGDLSVYWYQQSLDQGLQFLIQYYNGEERAKGNILERFSAQQFPDLHSELNLSSLELGDSALYFCASSSQDSYNEQFFGPGTRLTVL.

Here the CDR3 DNA reads TGTGCCAGCAGTCTACAGGGGGCAGGAGGCTACACCTTC. Its protein is CASSLQGAGGYTF. This chain links TRBV12-3 or TRBV12-4 with TRBJ1-2; 9 bases map to TRBD1. The trim removed 5 bases at V and 8 bases at J, leaving 6 bases unmatched. The CDR3 sequence is 13 residues long.

The chain couples TRBV3-1 (or the pseudogene TRBV3-2) to TRBJ2-1; D gene uncertain. This CDR3 spans 13 amino acids. Trimming removed 0 bases from V and 10 bases from J, with 10 bases in between. The germline V gene encodes CDR1 LGHDT and CDR2 YNNKEL (reference sequence). This CDR3 is CASSQELPREQFF. The DNA of the CDR3 is TGTGCCAGCAGCCAAGAACTACCCAGGGAGCAGTTCTTC.

This sequence joins TRBV10-1 and TRBJ2-7, with D unclear. V was clipped by 0 bases and J by 2 bases, with 11 bases between them. The CDR3 is 15 residues long. In germline, CDR1 is WNHNN, CDR2 SYGVQD (reference sequence). Written as DNA, the CDR3 is TGCGCCAGCAGTGAGTCTCGACGCAGAGCCTACGAGCAGTACTTC. Its protein is CASSESRRRAYEQYF.

V and J are TRBV11-2 and TRBJ1-1; the match to TRBD1 covers 8 bases. Germline lookup yields CDR1 SGHAT and CDR2 FQNNGV. The ends lost 1 base at V and 1 base at J; junction bases unmatched: 2. This CDR3 is built from 15 residues. The CDR3 DNA follows: TGTGCCAGCAGCTTAGGTGGACAGGGGAACACTGAAGCTTTCTTT. Translated, it gives CASSLGGQGNTEAFF.

V is TRBV30 and J is TRBJ2-2; D remains ambiguous. The CDR3 consists of 13 residues. CDR1 is GTSNPN, CDR2 SVGIG, per germline (reference sequence). V lost 3 bases and J lost 10, with 15 bases in between. The CDR3 spells CAWSAGSAEELFF. The CDR3 bases are TGTGCCTGGAGCGCCGGGTCGGCCGAGGAGCTGTTTTTT.

The V call is TRBV3-1 (or the pseudogene TRBV3-2), the J call TRBJ1-1; perhaps TRBD1 as D (6 bases). V was clipped by 0 bases and J by 4 bases, with 9 bases between them. In germline, CDR1 is LGHDT, CDR2 YNNKEL (reference sequence). This CDR3 spans 14 amino acids. In DNA, the CDR3 is TGTGCCAGCAGCCAAGATGTCAGGGGCACTGAAGCTTTCTTT. Encoded protein: CASSQDVRGTEAFF.

CDR3 residues: CASSINAMGLTYGYTF. The CDR3 DNA reads TGTGCCAGCAGCATTAATGCTATGGGGCTAACATATGGCTACACCTTC. V is TRBV7-2 and J is TRBJ1-2, with D perhaps TRBD1 (5 bases). The CDR3 loop spans 16 amino acids. Germline CDR1 and CDR2: SGHTA and FQGNSA. The ends were cut back, 5 bases at V and 5 bases at J, with 21 bases in the middle.

This chain uses TRBV3-1 (or the pseudogene TRBV3-2) with TRBJ2-2; no clear D gene. The CDR3 runs to 14 residues. Germline CDR1 is LGHDT and CDR2 is YNNKEL (reference sequence). The V end was cut by 0 bases, the J end by 7 bases, with 9 bases between. CDR3 bases: TGTGCCAGCAGCCAAGAGGCTCAGGACGGGGAGCTGTTTTTT. Translating it yields CASSQEAQDGELFF.

This chain uses TRBV7-8 with TRBJ1-5; D gene ambiguous. Germline-derived CDR1 and CDR2 are SGHVS and FQNEAQ. This CDR3 region has 14 residues. Trimming removed 2 bases at V and 3 bases at J, with 8 bases between. CDR3: CASSLSHLNQPQHF. The CDR3 DNA is TGTGCCAGCAGCTTATCACACCTCAATCAGCCCCAGCATTTT.

The chain combines TRBV5-4 with TRBJ2-5; D is possibly TRBD2 (6 bases). This CDR3 has 15 residues. Germline CDR1 is SGHNT and CDR2 is YYREEE (reference sequence). Trimming pared 2 bases from V and 2 bases from J, leaving 13 bases between. CDR3 loop: CASSFLVGGQETQYF. CDR3 bases: TGTGCCAGCAGCTTTCTGGTGGGAGGTCAAGAGACCCAGTACTTC.

In DNA, the CDR3 is TGTGCCAGCAGTCCGGACAGGGCCTCTGCAAAACTGTTTTTT. Its protein is CASSPDRASAKLFF. The chain combines TRBV6-5 with TRBJ1-4; 8 bases match TRBD1. From germline, CDR1 is MNHEY and CDR2 SVGAGI. The CDR3 totals 14 residues. After removal of 5 bases from V and 10 bases from J, the junction contained 9 bases not matched to a gene.

The chain combines TRBV7-9 with TRBJ1-2; D perhaps matches TRBD1 (5 bases). CDR1 and CDR2 from the germline V gene are SEHNR and FQNEAQ (reference sequence). Trimming removed 2 bases at V and 0 bases at J, with 13 bases between. The CDR3 is made up of 16 amino acids. CDR3 coding DNA: TGTGCCAGCAGCTTAAAGGGGTCCGCGGCTAACTATGGCTACACCTTC. This codes for CASSLKGSAANYGYTF.

V usage is TRBV3-1 (or the pseudogene TRBV3-2) and J usage is TRBJ1-3; D uncertain. From germline, CDR1 is LGHDT and CDR2 YNNKEL (reference sequence). The CDR3 totals 16 residues. The V end lost 1 base, the J end lost 0 bases, and 10 bases lay between the germline ends. CDR3 coding DNA: TGTGCCAGCAGCCAAGGGGTCTCGATCTCTGGAAACACCATATATTTT. This gives the protein CASSQGVSISGNTIYF.

The table lists this clone with a count of one. The rearrangement links TRBV7-9 to TRBJ1-1; unclear D gene. This CDR3 has 15 residues. CDR1 is SEHNR, CDR2 FQNEAQ, per germline (reference sequence). V lost 3 bases and J 0 bases, leaving 11 bases between the germline ends. CDR3 coding DNA: TGTGCCAGCAGCTTGTACCTAAACTTGAACACTGAAGCTTTCTTT. Its protein is CASSLYLNLNTEAFF.

The chain is built from TRBV18 and TRBJ2-6; no definite D call. Germline-derived CDR1 and CDR2 are KGHSH and LQKENI. Trimming took off 3 bases at V and 0 bases at J, with 18 bases between the two ends. CDR3 length: 19 amino acids. CDR3 sequence (DNA): TGTGCCAGCTCACCTCTCCCCGTACAGAGCAACTCTGGGGCCAACGTCCTGACTTTC. Translated: CASSPLPVQSNSGANVLTF.